The present entry profiles one T cell receptor (beta chain) with its context. Its cognate antigen is unknown. Sequencing used cDNA as its template, made by extracting RNA and reverse transcribing it. Data came from immunoSEQ multiplex PCR; TCRdb stores just in-frame clones and leaves some out. The sample shows around 120,000 clones, over 60% of them seen only once. Treatment given: oral pan-JAK inhibitor, 5-10 mg twice daily. This entry belongs to a study of CD8+ T cells in alopecia areata. Overall study results and limits: Many expanded lesional clones stayed in scalp and blood while on tofacitinib.

Looked up from germline, CDR1 is SEHNR and CDR2 is FQNEAQ (reference sequence). V lost 5 bases, J lost 2 bases, and 16 bases lay in between. The CDR3 has 15 residues. The sequences come from CD4+ T cells sorted from blood, collected at week 4, from a patient treated with tofacitinib. The rearrangement links TRBV7-9 to TRBJ2-7; maybe TRBD1 (6 bases). The clonotype comes from a human donor with alopecia areata. The CDR3 bases are TGTGCCAGCAGCAAACCCAGGGGTACCACCTACGAGCAGTACTTC. It encodes CASSKPRGTTYEQYF.